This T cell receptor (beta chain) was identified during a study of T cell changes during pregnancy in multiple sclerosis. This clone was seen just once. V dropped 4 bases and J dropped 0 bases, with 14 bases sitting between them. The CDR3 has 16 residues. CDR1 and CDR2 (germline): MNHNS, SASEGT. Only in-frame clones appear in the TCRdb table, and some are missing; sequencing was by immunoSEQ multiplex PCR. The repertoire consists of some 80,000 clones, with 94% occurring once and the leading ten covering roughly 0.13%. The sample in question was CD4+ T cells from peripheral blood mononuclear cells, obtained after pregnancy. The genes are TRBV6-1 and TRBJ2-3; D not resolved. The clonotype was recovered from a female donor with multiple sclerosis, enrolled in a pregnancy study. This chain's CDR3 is CASSVVAGPSTDTQYF. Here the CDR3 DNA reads TGTGCCAGCAGTGTAGTTGCAGGTCCGAGCACAGATACGCAGTATTTT.